This T cell receptor (beta chain) was retrieved from a study of T cell changes during pregnancy in multiple sclerosis. Clones were sequenced by immunoSEQ multiplex PCR, and TCRdb holds only the in-frame ones, with some missing. This sample has around 36,000 clones, with about 93% found just once. The V gene end was trimmed by 4 bases and the J gene end by 7 bases; junction bases not matched to a gene: 11. CDR3 size: 15 residues. Germline CDR1 SQVTM, CDR2 ANQGSEA. The origin of this receptor is a female donor with multiple sclerosis, enrolled in a pregnancy study. The starting material was CD4+ T cells from peripheral blood mononuclear cells, obtained in the third trimester of pregnancy. The chain combines TRBV29-1 with TRBJ2-1; the match to TRBD2 covers 9 bases. The CDR3 DNA is TGCAGCGTTGGTCTGGCGGGAGGGCCAGTTAATGAGCAGTTCTTC. It specifies CSVGLAGGPVNEQFF.